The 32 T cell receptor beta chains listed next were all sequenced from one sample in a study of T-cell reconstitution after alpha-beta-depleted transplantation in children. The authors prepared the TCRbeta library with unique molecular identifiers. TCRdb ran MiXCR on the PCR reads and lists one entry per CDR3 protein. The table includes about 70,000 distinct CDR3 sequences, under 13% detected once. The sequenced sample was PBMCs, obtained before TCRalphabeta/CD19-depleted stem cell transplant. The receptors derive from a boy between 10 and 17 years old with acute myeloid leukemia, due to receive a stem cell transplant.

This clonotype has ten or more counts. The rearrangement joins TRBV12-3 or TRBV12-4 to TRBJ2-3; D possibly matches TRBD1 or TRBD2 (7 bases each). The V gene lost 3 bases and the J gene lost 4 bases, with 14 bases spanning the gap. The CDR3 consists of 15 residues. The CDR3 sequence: CASSFGQGGSDTQYF. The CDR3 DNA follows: TGTGCCAGCAGTTTCGGTCAGGGGGGGTCAGATACGCAGTATTTT.

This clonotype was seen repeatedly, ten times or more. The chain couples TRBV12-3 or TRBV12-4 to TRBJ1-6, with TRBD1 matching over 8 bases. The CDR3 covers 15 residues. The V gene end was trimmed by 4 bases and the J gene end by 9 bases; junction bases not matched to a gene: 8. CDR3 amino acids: CASSYADREISPLHF. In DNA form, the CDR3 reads TGTGCCAGCAGTTATGCGGACAGGGAGATTTCACCCCTCCACTTT.

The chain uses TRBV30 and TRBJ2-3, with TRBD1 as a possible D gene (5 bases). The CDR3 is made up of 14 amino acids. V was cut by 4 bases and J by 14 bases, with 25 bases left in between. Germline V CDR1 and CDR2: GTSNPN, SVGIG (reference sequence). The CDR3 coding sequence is TGTGCCTGGACTCCAGGGCCGGACCGAATTACGTGGTATTTT. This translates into CAWTPGPDRITWYF. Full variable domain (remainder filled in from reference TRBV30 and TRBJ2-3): SQTIHQWPATLVQPVGSPLSLECTVEGTSNPNLYWYRQAAGRGLQLLFYSVGIGQISSEVPQNLSASRPQDRQFILSSKKLLLSDSGFYLCAWTPGPDRITWYFGPGTRLTVL.

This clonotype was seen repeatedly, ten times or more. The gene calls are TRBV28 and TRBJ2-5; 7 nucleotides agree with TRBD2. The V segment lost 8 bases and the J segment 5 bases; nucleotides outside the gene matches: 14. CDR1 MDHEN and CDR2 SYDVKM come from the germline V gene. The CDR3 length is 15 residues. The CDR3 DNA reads TGTGCCAGCCAATTTCGAGGACTAGAAAGGGAGACCCAGTACTTC. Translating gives CASQFRGLERETQYF.

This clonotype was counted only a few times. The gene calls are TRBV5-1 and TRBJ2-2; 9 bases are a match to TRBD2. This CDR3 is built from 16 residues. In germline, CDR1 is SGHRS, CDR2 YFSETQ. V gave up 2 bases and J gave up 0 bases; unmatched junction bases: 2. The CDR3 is CASSFASGANTGELFF. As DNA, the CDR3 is TGCGCCAGCAGCTTTGCTAGCGGGGCGAACACCGGGGAGCTGTTTTTT.

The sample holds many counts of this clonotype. CDR3 residues: CASSVRAVDGTQYF. The CDR3 DNA sequence: TGTGCCAGCAGCGTAAGGGCGGTAGACGGGACCCAGTACTTC. The V call is TRBV9, the J call TRBJ2-5, with unresolved D. Germline V gene sequence: CDR1 SGDLS, CDR2 YYNGEE. The CDR3 covers 14 residues. V was cut by 1 base and J by 7 bases, with 14 bases left in between. Looking up the rest from reference TRBV9 and TRBJ2-5 gives the full variable domain: DSGVTQTPKHLITATGQRVTLRCSPRSGDLSVYWYQQSLDQGLQFLIQYYNGEERAKGNILERFSAQQFPDLHSELNLSSLELGDSALYFCASSVRAVDGTQYFGPGTRLLVL.

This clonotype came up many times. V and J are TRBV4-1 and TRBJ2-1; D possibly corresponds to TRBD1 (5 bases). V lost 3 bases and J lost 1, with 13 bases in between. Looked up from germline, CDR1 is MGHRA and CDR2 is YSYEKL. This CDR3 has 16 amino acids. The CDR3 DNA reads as TGCGCCAGCAGCCAGGTGGACATCTTTTCCTACAATGAGCAGTTCTTC. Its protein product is CASSQVDIFSYNEQFF.

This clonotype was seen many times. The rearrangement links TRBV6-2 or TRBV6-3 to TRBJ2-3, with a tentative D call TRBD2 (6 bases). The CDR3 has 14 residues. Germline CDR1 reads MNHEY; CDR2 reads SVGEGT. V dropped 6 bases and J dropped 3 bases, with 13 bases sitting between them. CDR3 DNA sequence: TGTGCCAGCAGCTGGGACTTGCGGACAGATACGCAGTATTTT. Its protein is CASSWDLRTDTQYF.

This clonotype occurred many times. The CDR3 nucleotides are TGTGCCAGCAGTTTTACCTACGAGCAGTACTTC. This sequence encodes CASSFTYEQYF. The chain couples TRBV12-3 or TRBV12-4 to TRBJ2-7; D uncertain. The ends were cut back, 3 bases at V and 2 bases at J, with 2 bases in the middle. This CDR3 has 11 amino acids.

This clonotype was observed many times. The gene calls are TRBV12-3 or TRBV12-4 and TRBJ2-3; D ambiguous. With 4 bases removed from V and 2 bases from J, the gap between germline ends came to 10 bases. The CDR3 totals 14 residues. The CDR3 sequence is CASSSAVNTDTQYF. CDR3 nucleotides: TGTGCCAGCAGTTCGGCAGTCAACACAGATACGCAGTATTTT.

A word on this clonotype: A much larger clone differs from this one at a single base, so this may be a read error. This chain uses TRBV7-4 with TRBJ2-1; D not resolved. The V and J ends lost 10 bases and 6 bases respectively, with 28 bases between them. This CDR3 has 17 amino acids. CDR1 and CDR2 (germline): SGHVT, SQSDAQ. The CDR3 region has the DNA TGTGCCACCTGCATGCTGCCTCCGGCAGTGGTTTCCAATGAGCAGTTCTTC. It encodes CATCMLPPAVVSNEQFF. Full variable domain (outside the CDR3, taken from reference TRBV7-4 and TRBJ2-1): GAGVSQSPRYKVAKRGRDVALRCDSISGHVTLYWYRQTLGQGSEVLTYSQSDAQRDKSGRPSGRFSAERPERSVSTLKIQRTEQGDSAVYLCATCMLPPAVVSNEQFFGPGTRLTVL.

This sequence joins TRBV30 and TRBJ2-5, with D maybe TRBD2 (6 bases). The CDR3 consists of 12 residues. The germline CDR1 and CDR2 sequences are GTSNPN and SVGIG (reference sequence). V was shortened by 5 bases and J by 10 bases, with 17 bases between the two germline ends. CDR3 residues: CAWGSGDGGQYF. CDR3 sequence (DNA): TGTGCCTGGGGTTCCGGGGACGGGGGCCAGTACTTC. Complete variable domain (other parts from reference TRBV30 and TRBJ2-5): SQTIHQWPATLVQPVGSPLSLECTVEGTSNPNLYWYRQAAGRGLQLLFYSVGIGQISSEVPQNLSASRPQDRQFILSSKKLLLSDSGFYLCAWGSGDGGQYFGPGTRLLVL.

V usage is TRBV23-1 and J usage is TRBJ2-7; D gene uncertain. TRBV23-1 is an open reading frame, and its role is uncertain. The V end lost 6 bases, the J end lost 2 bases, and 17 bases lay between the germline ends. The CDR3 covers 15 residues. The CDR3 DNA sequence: TGCGCCAGCAGGTCTCTTGAAGGAACTACCTACGAGCAGTACTTC. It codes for CASRSLEGTTYEQYF.

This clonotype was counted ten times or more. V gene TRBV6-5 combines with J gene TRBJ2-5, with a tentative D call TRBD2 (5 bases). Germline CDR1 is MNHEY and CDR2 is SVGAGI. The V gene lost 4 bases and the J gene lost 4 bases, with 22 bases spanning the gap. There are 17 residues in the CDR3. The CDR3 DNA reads TGTGCCAGCAGTTCCCACTTGGTTTCGGGAAGTCGAGAGACCCAGTACTTC. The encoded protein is CASSSHLVSGSRETQYF.

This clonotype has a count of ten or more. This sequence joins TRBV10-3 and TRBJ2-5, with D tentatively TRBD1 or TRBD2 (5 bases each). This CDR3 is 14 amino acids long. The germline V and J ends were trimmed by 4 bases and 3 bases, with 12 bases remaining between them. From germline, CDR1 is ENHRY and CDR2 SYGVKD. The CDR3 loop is CAISATGTEETQYF. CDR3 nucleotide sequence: TGTGCCATCAGTGCAACCGGGACGGAAGAGACCCAGTACTTC.

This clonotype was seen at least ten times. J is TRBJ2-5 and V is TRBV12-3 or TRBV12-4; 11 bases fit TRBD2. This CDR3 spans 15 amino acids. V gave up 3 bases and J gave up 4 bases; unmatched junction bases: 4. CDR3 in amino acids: CASSFNLAGGETQYF. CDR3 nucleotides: TGTGCCAGCAGTTTTAATCTAGCGGGGGGAGAGACCCAGTACTTC.

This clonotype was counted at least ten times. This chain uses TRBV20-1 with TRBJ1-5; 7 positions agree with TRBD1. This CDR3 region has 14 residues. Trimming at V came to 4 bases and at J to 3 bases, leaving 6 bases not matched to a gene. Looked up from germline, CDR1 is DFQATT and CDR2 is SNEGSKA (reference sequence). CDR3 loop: CSAISGGNNQPQHF. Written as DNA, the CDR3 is TGCAGTGCTATCTCAGGGGGGAACAATCAGCCCCAGCATTTT.

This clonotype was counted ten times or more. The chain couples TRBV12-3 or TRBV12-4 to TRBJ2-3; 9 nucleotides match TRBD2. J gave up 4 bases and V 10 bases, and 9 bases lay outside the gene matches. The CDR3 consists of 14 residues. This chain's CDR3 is CATSTSGRADTQYF. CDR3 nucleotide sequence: TGTGCCACGTCGACTAGCGGTAGGGCAGATACGCAGTATTTT.

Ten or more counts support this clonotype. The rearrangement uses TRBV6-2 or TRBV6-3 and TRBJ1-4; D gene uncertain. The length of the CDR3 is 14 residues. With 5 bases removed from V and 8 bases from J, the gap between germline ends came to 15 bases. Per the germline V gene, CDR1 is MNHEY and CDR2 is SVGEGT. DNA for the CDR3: TGTGCCAGCAGTATAACAACAACCGGCGAAAAACTGTTTTTT. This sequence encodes CASSITTTGEKLFF.

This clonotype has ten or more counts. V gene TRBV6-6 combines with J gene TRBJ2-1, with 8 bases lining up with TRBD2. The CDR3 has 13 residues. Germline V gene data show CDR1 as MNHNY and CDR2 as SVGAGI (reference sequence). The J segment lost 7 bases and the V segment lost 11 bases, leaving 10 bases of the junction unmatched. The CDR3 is CAGTAGLVNEQFF. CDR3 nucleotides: TGTGCCGGTACCGCGGGACTAGTAAATGAGCAGTTCTTC.

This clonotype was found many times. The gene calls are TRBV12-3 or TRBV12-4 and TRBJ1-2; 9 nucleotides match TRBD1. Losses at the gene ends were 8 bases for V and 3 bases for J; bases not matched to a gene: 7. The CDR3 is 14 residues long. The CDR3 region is CASADTGGDYGYTF. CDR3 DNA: TGTGCCAGCGCCGATACAGGGGGCGACTATGGCTACACCTTC.

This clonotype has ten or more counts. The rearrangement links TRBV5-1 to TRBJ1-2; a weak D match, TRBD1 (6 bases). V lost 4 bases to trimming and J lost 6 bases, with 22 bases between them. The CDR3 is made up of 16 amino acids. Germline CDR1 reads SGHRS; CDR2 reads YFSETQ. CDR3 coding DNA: TGCGCCAGCAGCCCGGAAGGGGGTTTCGTCCTCGATGGCTACACCTTC. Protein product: CASSPEGGFVLDGYTF.

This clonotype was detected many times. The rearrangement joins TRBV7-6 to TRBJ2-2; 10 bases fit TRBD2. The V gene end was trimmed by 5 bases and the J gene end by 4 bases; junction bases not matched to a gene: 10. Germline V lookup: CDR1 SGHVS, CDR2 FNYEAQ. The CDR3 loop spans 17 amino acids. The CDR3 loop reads CASSRQPSGGITGELFF. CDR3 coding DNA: TGTGCCAGCAGCCGTCAGCCTAGCGGGGGTATCACCGGGGAGCTGTTTTTT.

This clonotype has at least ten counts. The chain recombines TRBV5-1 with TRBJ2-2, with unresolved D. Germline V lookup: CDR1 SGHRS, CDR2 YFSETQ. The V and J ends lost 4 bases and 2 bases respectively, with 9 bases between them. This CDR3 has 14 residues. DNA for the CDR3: TGCGCCAGCAGCGGGGAACTTAACACCGGGGAGCTGTTTTTT. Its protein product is CASSGELNTGELFF. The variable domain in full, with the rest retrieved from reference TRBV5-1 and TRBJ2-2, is KAGVTQTPRYLIKTRGQQVTLSCSPISGHRSVSWYQQTPGQGLQFLFEYFSETQRNKGNFPGRFSGRQFSNSRSEMNVSTLELGDSALYLCASSGELNTGELFFGEGSRLTVL.

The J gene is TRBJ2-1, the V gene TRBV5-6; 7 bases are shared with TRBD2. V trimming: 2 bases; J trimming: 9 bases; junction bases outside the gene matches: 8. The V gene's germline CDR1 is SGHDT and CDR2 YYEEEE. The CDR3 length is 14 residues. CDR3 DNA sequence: TGTGCCAGCAGCTTCCGGGGGGAGGGTGCTGAGCAGTTCTTC. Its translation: CASSFRGEGAEQFF.

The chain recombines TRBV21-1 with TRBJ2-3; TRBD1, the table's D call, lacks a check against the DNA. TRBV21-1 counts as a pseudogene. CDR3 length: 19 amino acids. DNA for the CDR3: TGTGCCAGCAGCAAAGGGTCGGCGACAGGGGGCATCAGGACAGATACGCAGTATTTT. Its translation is CASSKGSATGGIRTDTQYF.

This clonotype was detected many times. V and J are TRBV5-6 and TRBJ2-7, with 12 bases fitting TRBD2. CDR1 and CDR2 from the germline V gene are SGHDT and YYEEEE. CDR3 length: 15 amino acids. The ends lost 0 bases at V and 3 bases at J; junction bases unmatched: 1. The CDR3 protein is CASSLGLAGVYEQYF. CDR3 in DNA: TGTGCCAGCAGCTTGGGACTAGCGGGAGTCTACGAGCAGTACTTC. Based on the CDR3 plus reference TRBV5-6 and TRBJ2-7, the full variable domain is DAGVTQSPTHLIKTRGQQVTLRCSPKSGHDTVSWYQQALGQGPQFIFQYYEEEERQRGNFPDRFSGHQFPNYSSELNVNALLLGDSALYLCASSLGLAGVYEQYFGPGTRLTVT.

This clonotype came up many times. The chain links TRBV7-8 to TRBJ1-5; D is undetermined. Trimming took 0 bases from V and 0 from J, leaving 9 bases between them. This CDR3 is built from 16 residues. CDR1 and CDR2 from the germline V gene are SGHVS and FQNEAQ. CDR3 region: CASSLAPSDSNQPQHF. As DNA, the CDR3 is TGTGCCAGCAGCTTAGCGCCCTCCGATAGCAATCAGCCCCAGCATTTT.

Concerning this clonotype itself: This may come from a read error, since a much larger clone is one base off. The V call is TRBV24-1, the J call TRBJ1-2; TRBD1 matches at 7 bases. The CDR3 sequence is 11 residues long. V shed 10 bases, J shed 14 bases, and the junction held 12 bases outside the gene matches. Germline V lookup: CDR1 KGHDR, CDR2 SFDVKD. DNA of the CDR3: TGTGCCACGCAGGACGGGACAGACTGGACCTTC. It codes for CATQDGTDWTF.

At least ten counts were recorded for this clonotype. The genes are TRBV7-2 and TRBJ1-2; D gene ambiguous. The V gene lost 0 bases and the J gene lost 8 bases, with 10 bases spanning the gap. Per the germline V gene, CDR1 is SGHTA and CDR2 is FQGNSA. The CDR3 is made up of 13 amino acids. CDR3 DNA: TGTGCCAGCAGCTTAGCGGTATTCAGGGGCTACACCTTC. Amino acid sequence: CASSLAVFRGYTF.

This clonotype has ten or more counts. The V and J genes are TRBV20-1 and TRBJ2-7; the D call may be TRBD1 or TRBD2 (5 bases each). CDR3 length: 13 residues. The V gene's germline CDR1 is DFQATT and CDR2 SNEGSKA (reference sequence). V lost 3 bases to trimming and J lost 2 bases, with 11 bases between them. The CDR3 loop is CSASGGNTYEQYF. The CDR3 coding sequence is TGCAGTGCTAGTGGGGGTAACACCTACGAGCAGTACTTC.

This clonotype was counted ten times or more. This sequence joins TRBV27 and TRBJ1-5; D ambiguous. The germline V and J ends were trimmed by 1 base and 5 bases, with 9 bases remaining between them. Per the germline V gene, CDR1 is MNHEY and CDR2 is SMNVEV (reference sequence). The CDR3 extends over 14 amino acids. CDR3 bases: TGTGCCAGCAGTTTATTGGTCGGGGATCAGCCCCAGCATTTT. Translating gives CASSLLVGDQPQHF.